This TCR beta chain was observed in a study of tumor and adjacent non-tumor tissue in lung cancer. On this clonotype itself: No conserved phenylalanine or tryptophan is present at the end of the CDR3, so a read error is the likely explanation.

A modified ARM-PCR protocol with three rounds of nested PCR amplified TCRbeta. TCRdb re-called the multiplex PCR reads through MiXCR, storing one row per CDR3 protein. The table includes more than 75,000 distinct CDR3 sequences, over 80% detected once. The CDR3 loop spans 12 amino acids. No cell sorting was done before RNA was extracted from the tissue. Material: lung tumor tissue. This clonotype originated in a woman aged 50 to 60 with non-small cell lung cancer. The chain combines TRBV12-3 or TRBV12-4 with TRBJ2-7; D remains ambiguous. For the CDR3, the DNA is TGTGGCAGCCAGAGTGAAAACTACGAGCAGTACTTA. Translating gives CGSQSENYEQYL.